The TCR beta chain under discussion was sequenced for a study of radiation and T cells in renal cell carcinoma. Notes on the study in general: Without pretreatment biopsies, baseline tumor clonotype presence was undetermined. From baseline, blood top tumor clonotypes peaked at 2 weeks post-radiation.

A note on this clone: Its specificity is not known.

Clones were sequenced by immunoSEQ multiplex PCR, and TCRdb holds only the in-frame ones, with some missing. The sample lists over 25,000 clones, about 85% occurring once. This sample's time point: blood 4 weeks post-SBRT, at nephrectomy. As to treatment: 15 Gy SBRT to primary tumor, nephrectomy 4 weeks later. Nephrectomy followed 15 Gy stereotactic body radiation by 4 weeks. The CDR3 contains 11 residues. V gave up 5 bases and J gave up 0 bases, with 2 bases separating them. Germline CDR1 SEHNR, CDR2 FQNEAQ (reference sequence). The input for sequencing was blood, taken from a patient whose treatment included radiotherapy and nephrectomy. The gene calls are TRBV7-9 and TRBJ2-7; no firm D call. The clonotype comes from a man between 60 and 75 years old with renal cell carcinoma. The CDR3 reads CASSRSYEQYF. CDR3 nucleotide sequence: TGTGCCAGCAGCCGCTCCTACGAGCAGTACTTC.